The clone carrying this T cell receptor (beta chain) has a handful of counts. Antigen: not known. MiXCR, run by TCRdb on the reads, gives a single entry per CDR3 protein. The sample carries around 490,000 distinct CDR3 sequences, about a quarter recorded once. The data derive from a study of T cell repertoires in cytomegalovirus infection. At the level of the study: Indications came from public TCR beta signatures; they pointed to CMV infection and to a matching HLA type.

Findings and caveats of the study: Cumulative public TCR beta family frequency identified CMV carriers with the relevant HLA. Clonotypes of TCR beta that were HLA-C-restricted and CMV-specific dominated the ex vivo response.

The sample consisted of PBMCs. The receptor's source is a human donor in good health (CMV status not recorded). Some clones in this sample may be carry-over from other donors' samples.

In nucleotides, the CDR3 is TGTGCCAGCAGCACTAGTTCCCCGACAGCTAACTATGGCTACACCTTC. Translated: CASSTSSPTANYGYTF. The chain couples TRBV7-6 to TRBJ1-2; the D gene is possibly TRBD1 (5 bases). The CDR3 runs to 16 residues. In germline, CDR1 is SGHVS, CDR2 FNYEAQ. Trimming pared 5 bases from V and 0 bases from J, leaving 16 bases between. The entire variable domain, with the rest obtained from reference TRBV7-6 and TRBJ1-2, is as follows: GAGVSQSPRYKVTKRGQDVALRCDPISGHVSLYWYRQALGQGPEFLTYFNYEAQQDKSGLPNDRFSAERPEGSISTLTIQRTEQRDSAMYRCASSTSSPTANYGYTFGSGTRLTVV.